The sequence of this TCR beta chain was determined in a study of early T cells in non-severe SARS-CoV-2 infection. Study summary: The study sequenced bulk RNA from unsorted whole blood, with chains unpaired. Regarding the study as a whole: CD4 and private specificities were missed by VDJdb matching, which favored anti-spike CD8 responses.

V lost 6 bases, J lost 4 bases, and 13 bases lay in between. The V gene's germline CDR1 is LNHDA and CDR2 SQIVND (reference sequence). CDR3 length equals 15 residues. Individual cDNA molecules carried attached unique molecular identifiers. Via MiXCR, TCRdb re-called the 5' RACE reads, giving one row per CDR3 protein. The sample carries about 90,000 distinct CDR3 sequences, roughly 12% recorded once. This clonotype was seen a few times. Its target is not known. Sequencing was performed on whole blood, taken at baseline. This receptor was taken from an adult who was a healthcare worker with PCR-confirmed SARS-CoV-2 infection or an uninfected control (not recorded which). The chain combines TRBV19 with TRBJ1-6; a weak D match, TRBD1 (6 bases). CDR3 coding DNA: TGTGCCAGTAGCCCGGGACAAATATATAATTCACCCCTCCACTTT. As protein: CASSPGQIYNSPLHF.